This T cell receptor (beta chain) was sequenced for a study of circulating tumor DNA in untreated peripheral T-cell lymphoma. Regarding the study as a whole: Baseline tissues yielded 86% and baseline serum 65% to 75% tumor-specific clonotype detection.

TCRdb keeps only in-frame clones here, not all; method: immunoSEQ multiplex PCR. The data show 6,500 to 7,500 clones, with approximately 75% seen just once and approximately 30% held by the top ten. The CDR3 has 17 amino acids. V was clipped by 4 bases and J by 2 bases; unmatched bases: 8. Germline V gene data show CDR1 as LNHDA and CDR2 as SQIVND (reference sequence). A word on this clone: Its target is unknown.

The tumor tissue sample was taken at baseline before any treatment. The chain links TRBV19 to TRBJ2-6, with 7 bases identical to TRBD1. Input material: tumor tissue. The TCR comes from a human donor with peripheral T-cell lymphoma. CDR3 protein: CASSRAITGAGANVLTF. In nucleotides, the CDR3 is TGTGCCAGTAGTAGGGCCATCACAGGGGCTGGGGCCAACGTCCTGACTTTC.